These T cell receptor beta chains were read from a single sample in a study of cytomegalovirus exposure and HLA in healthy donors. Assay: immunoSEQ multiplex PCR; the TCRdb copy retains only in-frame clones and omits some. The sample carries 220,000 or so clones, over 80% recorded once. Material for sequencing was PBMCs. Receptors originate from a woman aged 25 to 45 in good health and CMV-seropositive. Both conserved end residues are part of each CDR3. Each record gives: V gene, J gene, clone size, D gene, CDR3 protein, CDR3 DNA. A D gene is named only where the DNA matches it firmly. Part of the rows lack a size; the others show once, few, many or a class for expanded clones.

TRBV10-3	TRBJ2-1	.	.	CAISESEGGEQFF	TGTGCCATCAGTGAGTCGGAGGGTGGTGAGCAGTTCTTC
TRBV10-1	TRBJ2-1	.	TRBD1	CASAGTADYNEQFF	TGCGCCAGCGCCGGGACAGCCGACTACAATGAGCAGTTCTTC
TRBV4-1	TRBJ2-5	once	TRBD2	CASSQGSGRGQETQYF	TGCGCCAGCAGCCAAGGTAGCGGGCGGGGCCAAGAGACCCAGTACTTC
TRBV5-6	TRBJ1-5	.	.	CASSLENQPQHF	TGTGCCAGCAGCTTGGAGAATCAGCCCCAGCATTTT
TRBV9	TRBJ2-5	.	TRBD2	CASSFSGETQYF	TGTGCCAGCAGCTTTAGCGGGGAGACCCAGTACTTC
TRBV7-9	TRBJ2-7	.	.	CASRSAKWGSYEQYF	TGTGCCAGCAGGTCGGCTAAGTGGGGCTCCTACGAGCAGTACTTC
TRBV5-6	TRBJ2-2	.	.	CASSPRGAGELFF	TGTGCCAGCAGCCCCCGCGGGGCCGGGGAGCTGTTTTTT
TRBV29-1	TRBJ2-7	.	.	CSAQRGSYEQYF	TGCAGCGCCCAAAGGGGTTCCTACGAGCAGTACTTC
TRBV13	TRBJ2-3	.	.	CASSLGTVGTDTQYF	TGTGCCAGCAGCTTAGGGACAGTAGGCACAGATACGCAGTATTTT
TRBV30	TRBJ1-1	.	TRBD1	CAWSGDSLNTEAFF	TGTGCCTGGAGTGGGGACAGCCTGAACACTGAAGCTTTCTTT
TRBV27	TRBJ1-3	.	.	CASSSRGVVGNTIYF	TGTGCCAGCAGTTCCAGGGGAGTGGTTGGAAACACCATATATTTT
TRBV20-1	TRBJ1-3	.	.	CSASSGDTIYF	TGCAGTGCCTCCAGCGGGGACACCATATATTTT
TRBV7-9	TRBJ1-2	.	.	CASSLSDVGVGYTF	TGTGCCAGCAGCTTATCGGATGTGGGTGTAGGCTACACCTTC
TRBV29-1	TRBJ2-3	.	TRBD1	CSAGGQGAADTQYF	TGCAGCGCGGGGGGACAGGGGGCCGCAGATACGCAGTATTTT
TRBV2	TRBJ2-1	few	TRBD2	CASSESLAGYNEQFF	TGTGCCAGCAGTGAGTCACTAGCGGGATACAATGAGCAGTTCTTC
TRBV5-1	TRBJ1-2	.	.	CASSLVGAGFYGYTF	TGCGCCAGCAGCTTGGTGGGAGCGGGGTTCTATGGCTACACCTTC
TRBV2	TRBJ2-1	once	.	CASSLVPNEQFF	TGTGCCAGCAGTCTAGTGCCCAATGAGCAGTTCTTC
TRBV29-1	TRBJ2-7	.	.	CSVEGLRPYEQYF	TGCAGCGTTGAAGGACTCCGCCCGTACGAGCAGTACTTC
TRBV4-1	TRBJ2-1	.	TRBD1	CASSQGQQGPYNEQFF	TGCGCCAGCAGCCAGGGACAGCAGGGCCCCTACAATGAGCAGTTCTTC
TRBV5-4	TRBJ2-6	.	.	CASGTSGANVLTF	TGTGCCAGCGGGACCTCTGGGGCCAACGTCCTGACTTTC
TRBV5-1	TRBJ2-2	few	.	CASSLGEPGELFF	TGCGCCAGCAGCTTGGGGGAACCCGGGGAGCTGTTTTTT
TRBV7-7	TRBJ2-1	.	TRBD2	CASSPSSVAGANEQFF	TGTGCTAGCAGCCCAAGCTCAGTAGCGGGAGCAAATGAGCAGTTCTTC
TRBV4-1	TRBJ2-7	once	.	CASSQAPRYLREIAYEQYF	TGCGCCAGCAGCCAAGCCCCGCGGTACCTCCGGGAAATAGCCTACGAGCAGTACTTC
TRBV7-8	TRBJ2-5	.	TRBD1	CASSPRPGQGQETQYF	TGTGCCAGCAGCCCCCGGCCGGGACAGGGCCAAGAGACCCAGTACTTC
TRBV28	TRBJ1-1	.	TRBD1	CASRPKGARTEAFF	TGTGCCAGCAGACCCAAGGGGGCGAGGACTGAAGCTTTCTTT